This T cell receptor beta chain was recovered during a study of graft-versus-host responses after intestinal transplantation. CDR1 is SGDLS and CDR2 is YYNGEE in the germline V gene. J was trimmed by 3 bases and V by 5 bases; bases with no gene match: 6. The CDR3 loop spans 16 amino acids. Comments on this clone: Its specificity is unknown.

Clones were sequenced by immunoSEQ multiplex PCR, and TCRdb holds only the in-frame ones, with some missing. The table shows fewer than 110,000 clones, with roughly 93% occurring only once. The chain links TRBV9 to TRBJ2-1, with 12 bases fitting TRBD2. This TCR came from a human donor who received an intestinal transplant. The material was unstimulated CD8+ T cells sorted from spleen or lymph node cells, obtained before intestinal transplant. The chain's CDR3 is CASRASGGEFYNEQFF. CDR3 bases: TGTGCCAGCAGGGCTAGCGGGGGGGAATTCTACAATGAGCAGTTCTTC. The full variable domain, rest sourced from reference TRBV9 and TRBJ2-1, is DSGVTQTPKHLITATGQRVTLRCSPRSGDLSVYWYQQSLDQGLQFLIQYYNGEERAKGNILERFSAQQFPDLHSELNLSSLELGDSALYFCASRASGGEFYNEQFFGPGTRLTVL.